What follows are 30 T cell receptor beta chains derived from one specimen sequenced in a study of blood T cell repertoires in COVID-19. This table comes from immunoSEQ multiplex PCR, and its TCRdb copy is limited to in-frame clones, with some not included. The sample holds some 130,000 clones, roughly 85% seen once. The source material was peripheral blood. The origin of the receptors is a man older than 75 with acute or convalescent COVID-19.

The sample holds a few counts of this clone. This chain connects TRBV27 to TRBJ1-5, with D possibly TRBD1 on 6 matching bases. This CDR3 region has 13 residues. The V gene lost 6 bases and the J gene lost 4 bases, with 10 bases spanning the gap. Looked up from germline, CDR1 is MNHEY and CDR2 is SMNVEV (reference sequence). In nucleotides, the CDR3 is TGTGCCAGCAGGGGTACAGGGAATCAGCCCCAGCATTTT. It is translated as CASRGTGNQPQHF.

This chain joins TRBV3-1 (or the pseudogene TRBV3-2) and TRBJ1-2; TRBD1 aligns across 11 bases. Germline V gives CDR1 LGHDT, CDR2 YNNKEL (reference sequence). After removal of 3 bases from V and 6 bases from J, the junction contained 30 bases not matched to a gene. The CDR3 is 23 amino acids. The CDR3 loop reads CASSHYQNFSLDRGLKVLDGYTF. The CDR3 DNA reads TGTGCCAGCAGCCACTATCAGAATTTCTCCTTGGACAGGGGGCTGAAGGTGTTGGATGGCTACACCTTC.

This chain links TRBV6-2 or TRBV6-3 with TRBJ2-5; 8 nucleotides line up with TRBD1. V dropped 6 bases and J dropped 4; count of bases not matched to a gene: 4. Germline lookup yields CDR1 MNHEY and CDR2 SVGEGT. CDR3 length equals 13 residues. The CDR3: CASSRGQGETQYF. The DNA for the CDR3 is TGTGCCAGCAGCCGAGGACAGGGAGAGACCCAGTACTTC.

The V call is TRBV7-2, the J call TRBJ1-2, with 7 bases matching TRBD1. Trimming took 4 bases from V and 4 from J; bases not matched to a gene: 6. The germline CDR1 and CDR2 sequences are SGHTA and FQGNSA. The length of the CDR3 is 14 residues. CDR3 amino acids: CASSYNRGPYGYTF. CDR3 nucleotide sequence: TGTGCCAGCAGCTATAACAGGGGCCCCTATGGCTACACCTTC.

In this sample, this clone turned up a few times. The chain recombines TRBV4-2 with TRBJ1-5; 7 nucleotides agree with TRBD1. Germline trimming cut 1 base from V and 2 bases from J; bases unmatched to any gene: 2. Germline V gene lookup returns CDR1 LGHNA and CDR2 YNFKEQ. This CDR3 has 15 amino acids. CDR3 sequence reads: CASSQVDRGNQPQHF. CDR3 nucleotides: TGTGCCAGCAGCCAAGTAGACAGGGGCAATCAGCCCCAGCATTTT.

The CDR3 DNA sequence: TGTGCCAGCTCACCCACAGGGCCAAATAGCAATCAGCCCCAGCATTTT. This translates into CASSPTGPNSNQPQHF. The chain recombines TRBV18 with TRBJ1-5; TRBD1 might be the D (6 bases). The CDR3 consists of 16 residues. The germline V gene encodes CDR1 KGHSH and CDR2 LQKENI. V was trimmed by 3 bases and J by 0 bases, leaving 12 bases between them.

The chain couples TRBV13 to TRBJ2-7; D is possibly TRBD1 (6 bases). CDR3 length equals 14 residues. V was clipped by 2 bases and J by 6 bases, with 14 bases between them. Germline V lookup: CDR1 PRHDT, CDR2 FYEKMQ (reference sequence). The CDR3 reads CASSLRQADFEQYF. The CDR3 DNA reads as TGTGCCAGCAGCTTACGACAGGCCGACTTCGAGCAGTACTTC. Full variable domain (remainder filled in from reference TRBV13 and TRBJ2-7): AAGVIQSPRHLIKEKRETATLKCYPIPRHDTVYWYQQGPGQDPQFLISFYEKMQSDKGSIPDRFSAQQFSDYHSELNMSSLELGDSALYFCASSLRQADFEQYFGPGTRLTVT.

The V gene is TRBV9, the J gene TRBJ2-7, with 10 bases aligning to TRBD1. Germline CDR1 is SGDLS and CDR2 is YYNGEE. The CDR3 contains 14 residues. With V trimmed by 4 bases and J by 5 bases, 6 bases remained unmatched. DNA of the CDR3: TGTGCCAGCAGCTTTGAGGGGACAGGGGACGAGCAGTACTTC. Translated: CASSFEGTGDEQYF.

The chain employs TRBV30 and TRBJ1-5, with D perhaps matching TRBD1 (5 bases). The V and J ends lost 0 bases and 0 bases respectively, with 9 bases between them. Germline values: CDR1 GTSNPN, CDR2 SVGIG (reference sequence). The CDR3 has 15 residues. CDR3 residues: CAWSVLQGSNQPQHF. DNA of the CDR3: TGTGCCTGGAGTGTACTTCAGGGTAGCAATCAGCCCCAGCATTTT.

J is TRBJ1-2 and V is TRBV27; 12 bases are shared with TRBD1. CDR3 length: 17 residues. Unmatched junction bases numbered 14, after V lost 4 bases and J lost 8 bases. Looked up from germline, CDR1 is MNHEY and CDR2 is SMNVEV (reference sequence). In DNA, the CDR3 is TGTGCCAGCAGTTCGGAACCGGGACAGGGGGCGTTAGGCGGCTACACCTTC. This codes for CASSSEPGQGALGGYTF.

The rearrangement links TRBV4-3 to TRBJ1-1, with unresolved D. Germline V gene lookup returns CDR1 LGHNA and CDR2 YSLEER. This CDR3 is 14 amino acids long. Trimming removed 0 bases at V and 2 bases at J, with 7 bases between. Here the CDR3 reads CASSQDRSNTEAFF. CDR3 coding DNA: TGCGCCAGCAGCCAAGATAGGAGTAACACTGAAGCTTTCTTT.

V gene TRBV11-2 combines with J gene TRBJ1-2; 7 nucleotides agree with TRBD1. This CDR3 has 15 residues. V shed 1 base, J shed 0 bases, and the junction held 2 bases outside the gene matches. Germline-derived CDR1 and CDR2 are SGHAT and FQNNGV. This CDR3 reads CASSLGGQTNYGYTF. DNA of the CDR3: TGTGCCAGCAGCTTAGGGGGACAGACTAACTATGGCTACACCTTC.

This clone was recorded once. The chain recombines TRBV25-1 with TRBJ1-2; 8 nucleotides align to TRBD1. CDR1 and CDR2 from the germline V gene are MGHDK and SYGVNS. CDR3 size: 15 residues. V was clipped by 4 bases and J by 2 bases; unmatched bases: 6. The CDR3 DNA is TGTGCCAGCAGTGGGACAGGGCTGGGAAACTATGGCTACACCTTC. Its protein product is CASSGTGLGNYGYTF.

The V and J genes are TRBV3-1 (or the pseudogene TRBV3-2) and TRBJ1-2, with TRBD1 identical over 7 bases. Germline V lookup: CDR1 LGHDT, CDR2 YNNKEL (reference sequence). There are 15 residues in the CDR3. The ends lost 2 bases at V and 8 bases at J; junction bases unmatched: 11. This CDR3 reads CASSQRDRLFGGYTF. CDR3 coding DNA: TGTGCCAGCAGCCAACGGGACAGACTTTTTGGGGGCTACACCTTC.

This sequence joins TRBV7-8 and TRBJ2-1; TRBD1 is a possible D gene (5 bases). In germline, CDR1 is SGHVS, CDR2 FQNEAQ. Trimming took 8 bases from V and 7 from J, leaving 18 bases between them. The CDR3 spans 14 residues. The CDR3 region has the DNA TGTGCCAGCCACGACAGATCCTCAGAGAATGAGCAGTTCTTC. Translating gives CASHDRSSENEQFF.

J is TRBJ2-3 and V is TRBV5-1; D gene uncertain. The CDR3 length is 13 residues. Looked up from germline, CDR1 is SGHRS and CDR2 is YFSETQ. V shed 5 bases and J shed 2 bases, with 9 bases lying between them. The CDR3 loop reads CASSRLPTDTQYF. In nucleotides, the CDR3 is TGCGCCAGCAGTCGACTCCCCACAGATACGCAGTATTTT.

The rearrangement joins TRBV28 to TRBJ1-6; D perhaps matches TRBD1 (5 bases). Trimming removed 2 bases at V and 0 bases at J, with 8 bases between. This CDR3 comprises 16 residues. Germline V gene lookup returns CDR1 MDHEN and CDR2 SYDVKM. CDR3 DNA sequence: TGTGCCAGCAGTTTAATGGGGCTCTCCTATAATTCACCCCTCCACTTT. Translated: CASSLMGLSYNSPLHF. The whole variable domain, remainder taken from reference TRBV28 and TRBJ1-6, is DVKVTQSSRYLVKRTGEKVFLECVQDMDHENMFWYRQDPGLGLRLIYFSYDVKMKEKGDIPEGYSVSREKKERFSLILESASTNQTSMYLCASSLMGLSYNSPLHFGNGTRLTVT.

The chain carries TRBV6-5 and TRBJ1-2, with 8 bases identical to TRBD1. Germline V gene sequence: CDR1 MNHEY, CDR2 SVGAGI. V was clipped by 0 bases and J by 6 bases; unmatched bases: 3. The CDR3 sequence is 14 residues long. CDR3 nucleotides: TGTGCCAGCAGTTACTCCGGCAGGGGGCATGGCTACACCTTC. Translation: CASSYSGRGHGYTF.

For this clone: At one of its ends the junction is not consistent with the germline gene, which may arise from a read error. The chain is built from TRBV7-2 and TRBJ2-6; TRBD1 might be the D (6 bases). The germline V gene has CDR1 SGHTA and CDR2 FQGNSA. The CDR3 is 15 amino acids. As DNA, the CDR3 is TGTGCCAGCAACTTACATCCCGGGACAGCCAACGTCCTGACTTTC. It is translated as CASNLHPGTANVLTF.

The chain recombines TRBV11-3 with TRBJ2-3; 7 bases are a match to TRBD1. The V gene end was trimmed by 1 base and the J gene end by 6 bases; junction bases not matched to a gene: 7. Germline assignment: CDR1 SGHNT and CDR2 YENEEA. CDR3 size: 15 residues. The CDR3 loop reads CASSLGDRVTDTQYF. The CDR3, as DNA: TGTGCCAGCAGCTTAGGAGACAGGGTTACGGATACGCAGTATTTT.

The rearrangement uses TRBV29-1 and TRBJ1-2; D is ambiguous. Germline values: CDR1 SQVTM, CDR2 ANQGSEA. The CDR3 is made up of 12 amino acids. Trimming removed 3 bases from V and 1 base from J, with 6 bases in between. CDR3 coding DNA: TGCAGCGTTGATCGGGTTAACTATGGCTACACCTTC. It codes for CSVDRVNYGYTF. The complete variable domain, with remaining parts taken from reference TRBV29-1 and TRBJ1-2, reads SAVISQKPSRDICQRGTSLTIQCQVDSQVTMMFWYRQQPGQSLTLIATANQGSEATYESGFVIDKFPISRPNLTFSTLTVSNMSPEDSSIYLCSVDRVNYGYTFGSGTRLTVV.

This clone was seen only once. The chain links TRBV7-9 to TRBJ1-1, with D unclear. Germline values: CDR1 SEHNR, CDR2 FQNEAQ (reference sequence). Trimming pared 6 bases from V and 4 bases from J, leaving 12 bases between. The CDR3 is 13 residues long. In nucleotides, the CDR3 is TGTGCCAGCAGGTCTAGTTTGGGCACTGAAGCTTTCTTT. Translation: CASRSSLGTEAFF. The full variable domain, its missing parts supplied by reference TRBV7-9 and TRBJ1-1, is DTGVSQNPRHKITKRGQNVTFRCDPISEHNRLYWYRQTLGQGPEFLTYFQNEAQLEKSRLLSDRFSAERPKGSFSTLEIQRTEQGDSAMYLCASRSSLGTEAFFGQGTRLTVV.

The CDR3 spells CASSSGFLSYNEQFF. CDR3 sequence (DNA): TGTGCCAGCAGCAGCGGGTTTCTCTCCTACAATGAGCAGTTCTTC. The rearrangement uses TRBV3-1 (or the pseudogene TRBV3-2) and TRBJ2-1; D might be TRBD2 (6 bases). The CDR3 spans 15 residues. Per germline, CDR1 LGHDT and CDR2 YNNKEL (reference sequence). With 5 bases removed from V and 0 bases from J, the gap between germline ends came to 11 bases.

The V gene is TRBV5-1, the J gene TRBJ2-1; the match to TRBD2 covers 7 bases. Losses at the gene ends were 4 bases for V and 10 bases for J; bases not matched to a gene: 20. Looked up from germline, CDR1 is SGHRS and CDR2 is YFSETQ. This CDR3 has 17 residues. The CDR3 DNA is TGCGCCAGCAGCCCCGGGGATCGCCGGGGGGAAAGAGGAGAGCAGTTCTTC. Translating it yields CASSPGDRRGERGEQFF.

The chain is built from TRBV2 and TRBJ1-5; maybe TRBD1 (6 bases). V lost 3 bases, J lost 6 bases, and 6 bases lay in between. CDR3 size: 12 residues. Germline V CDR1 and CDR2: SNHLY, FYNNEI. This CDR3 reads CASSDRGQPQHF. The CDR3 DNA follows: TGTGCCAGCAGTGACAGGGGTCAGCCCCAGCATTTT.

The gene calls are TRBV5-6 and TRBJ1-6, with unresolved D. Germline CDR1 SGHDT, CDR2 YYEEEE. CDR3 length equals 13 residues. Trimming pared 1 base from V and 7 bases from J, leaving 6 bases between. The CDR3 DNA follows: TGTGCCAGCAGCTTGACTATGAATTCACCCCTCCACTTT. This encodes CASSLTMNSPLHF.

V usage is TRBV9 and J usage is TRBJ2-1, with D possibly matching TRBD2 (5 bases). Germline V gene sequence: CDR1 SGDLS, CDR2 YYNGEE. This CDR3 contains 15 residues. The V end was cut by 4 bases, the J end by 4 bases, with 15 bases between. CDR3 residues: CASSLDSNRYNEQFF. The CDR3 DNA reads as TGTGCCAGCAGCTTGGACTCAAATAGGTACAATGAGCAGTTCTTC.

The chain links TRBV6-6 to TRBJ1-3, with D unclear. Trimming left V 5 bases short and J 0 bases short, with 20 bases between. The CDR3 has 18 amino acids. Per the germline V gene, CDR1 is MNHNY and CDR2 is SVGAGI (reference sequence). CDR3 in DNA: TGTGCCAGCAGTCCTCAAAGTGGGAGAACTAGCTCTGGAAACACCATATATTTT. It yields the protein CASSPQSGRTSSGNTIYF.

This clone has a handful of counts. The chain recombines TRBV6-1 with TRBJ2-3, with TRBD2 matching 10 bases. The germline gives CDR1 MNHNS, CDR2 SASEGT. V shed 2 bases and J 3 bases; nucleotides not matched to a gene: 8. The length of the CDR3 is 17 residues. The CDR3: CASSESPAGGGTDTQYF. CDR3 nucleotide sequence: TGTGCCAGCAGTGAATCCCCAGCGGGGGGGGGTACAGATACGCAGTATTTT.

The V gene is TRBV6-6, the J gene TRBJ1-1; D is ambiguous. The V gene lost 4 bases and the J gene lost 3 bases, with 9 bases spanning the gap. The CDR3 is 13 amino acids. From germline, CDR1 is MNHNY and CDR2 SVGAGI (reference sequence). The CDR3 spells CASSLRGDTEAFF. Written as DNA, the CDR3 is TGTGCCAGCAGTTTAAGAGGAGACACTGAAGCTTTCTTT.